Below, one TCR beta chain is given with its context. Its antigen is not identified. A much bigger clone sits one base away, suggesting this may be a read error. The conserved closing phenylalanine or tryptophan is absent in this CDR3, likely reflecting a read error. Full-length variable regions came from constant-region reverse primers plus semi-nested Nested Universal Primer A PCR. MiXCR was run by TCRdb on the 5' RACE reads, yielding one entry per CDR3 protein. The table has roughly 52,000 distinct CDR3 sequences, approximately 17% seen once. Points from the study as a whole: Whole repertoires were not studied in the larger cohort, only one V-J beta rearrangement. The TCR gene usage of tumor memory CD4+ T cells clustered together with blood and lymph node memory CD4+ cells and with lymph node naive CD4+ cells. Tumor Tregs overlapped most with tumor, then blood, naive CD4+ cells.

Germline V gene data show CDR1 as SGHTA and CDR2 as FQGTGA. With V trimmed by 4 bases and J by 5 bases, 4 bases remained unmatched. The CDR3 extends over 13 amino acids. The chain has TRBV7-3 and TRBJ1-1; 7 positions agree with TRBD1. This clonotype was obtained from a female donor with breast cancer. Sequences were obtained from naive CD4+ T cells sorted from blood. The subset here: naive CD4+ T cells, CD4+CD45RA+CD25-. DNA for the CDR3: TGTGCCAGCAGCTCAACAGGGGAAACTGAAGCTTTCTTG. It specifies CASSSTGETEAFL.